Listed below are T cell receptor beta chains from one sample, sequenced in a study of blood T cell repertoires in COVID-19. The method was immunoSEQ multiplex PCR; TCRdb's version includes in-frame clones alone and lacks a portion of them. Of about 130,000 clones in the sample, around nine tenths are singletons; the top ten hold about an eighth. Sequenced input: peripheral blood. These receptors were collected from a woman aged 70-85 years with COVID-19, enrolled during active disease. Each CDR3 is given with its conserved first and last residue. A D gene is named only where the DNA matches it firmly. Some rows mark clone size as missing; the rest say once, few, many or name a class of expanded clone.

few TRBJ1-1 TRBV2 TRBD1 CASSVDRGGTEAFF TGTGCCAGCAGTGTCGACAGGGGTGGCACTGAAGCTTTCTTT
. TRBJ1-2 TRBV7-8 . CASSFTTGYYGYTF TGTGCCAGCAGCTTCACGACAGGATACTATGGCTACACCTTC
. TRBJ1-6 TRBV4-1 . CASSQVPQGPYNSPLHF TGCGCCAGCAGCCAAGTACCACAGGGACCCTATAATTCACCCCTCCACTTT
. TRBJ2-1 TRBV27 . CASRMQGLGRNEQFF TGTGCCAGCAGGATGCAGGGGCTGGGGCGCAATGAGCAGTTCTTC
. TRBJ2-7 TRBV6-1 . CASSEGRQVVIYEQYF TGTGCCAGCAGTGAAGGGCGACAGGTGGTTATCTACGAGCAGTACTTC
. TRBJ2-7 TRBV6-5 . CASSYSSRRGYYEQYF TGTGCCAGCAGTTACTCGAGCCGAAGGGGGTACTACGAGCAGTACTTC
. TRBJ2-5 TRBV5-6 . CASSWGRQLERETQYF TGTGCCAGCAGCTGGGGCCGGCAGTTGGAAAGAGAGACCCAGTACTTC
. TRBJ1-1 TRBV2 . CASSDGPNTEAFF TGTGCCAGCAGTGATGGGCCGAACACTGAAGCTTTCTTT
. TRBJ2-5 TRBV5-6 . CASSLVWRRVEKTQYF TGTGCCAGCAGCTTGGTTTGGCGGAGGGTAGAAAAGACCCAGTACTTC
. TRBJ1-4 TRBV25-1 . CASSERGPGNEKLFF TGTGCCAGCAGTGAAAGAGGGCCCGGTAATGAAAAACTGTTTTTT
. TRBJ1-5 TRBV6-6 . CASSLTLLGTSHF TGTGCCAGCAGTTTGACCCTCCTCGGGACATCTCATTTT
. TRBJ2-6 TRBV5-4 TRBD1 CASSLGQGARGANVLTF TGTGCCAGCAGCTTGGGACAGGGGGCGCGAGGGGCCAACGTCCTGACTTTC
. TRBJ1-4 TRBV3-1/TRBV3-2 . CASSPRKDSSLFF TGTGCCAGCAGCCCGAGAAAAGACAGCTCACTGTTTTTT
. TRBJ1-5 TRBV27 . CASSLTQGDNQPQHF TGTGCCAGCAGTTTAACTCAGGGTGACAATCAGCCCCAGCATTTT
few TRBJ1-5 TRBV19 . CASRTGDRVEQPQHF TGTGCCAGTAGGACGGGGGACCGTGTAGAACAGCCCCAGCATTTT
. TRBJ1-1 TRBV5-1 . CASSWGRQMNTEAFF TGCGCCAGCAGCTGGGGGCGGCAGATGAACACTGAAGCTTTCTTT
once TRBJ1-4 TRBV3-1/TRBV3-2 TRBD1 CASSQDIGTGNEKLFF TGTGCCAGCAGCCAAGATATTGGGACAGGTAATGAAAAACTGTTTTTT
. TRBJ2-7 TRBV28 . CASTSRRYEQYF TGTGCCAGCACCTCAAGGCGGTACGAGCAGTACTTC
. TRBJ2-1 TRBV2 TRBD2 CASSEGNGGAYNEQFF TGTGCCAGCAGTGAAGGGAACGGGGGGGCGTACAATGAGCAGTTCTTC
. TRBJ1-1 TRBV14 TRBD1 CASSHGDRANTEAFF TGTGCCAGCAGCCACGGGGACAGGGCGAACACTGAAGCTTTCTTT